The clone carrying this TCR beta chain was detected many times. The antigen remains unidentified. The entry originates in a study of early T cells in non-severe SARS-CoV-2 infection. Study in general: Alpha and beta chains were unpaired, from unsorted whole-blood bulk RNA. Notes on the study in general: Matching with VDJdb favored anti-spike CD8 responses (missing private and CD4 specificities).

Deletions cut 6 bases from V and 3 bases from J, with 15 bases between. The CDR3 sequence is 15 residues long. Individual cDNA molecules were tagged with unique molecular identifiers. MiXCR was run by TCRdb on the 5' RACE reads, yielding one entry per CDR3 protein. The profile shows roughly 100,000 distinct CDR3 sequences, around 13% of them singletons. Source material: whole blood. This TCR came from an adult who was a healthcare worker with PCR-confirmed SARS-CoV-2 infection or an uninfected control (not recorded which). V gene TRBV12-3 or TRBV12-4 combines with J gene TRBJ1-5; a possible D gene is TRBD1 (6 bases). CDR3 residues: CASRLGHHDNQPQHF. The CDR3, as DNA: TGTGCCAGCAGATTGGGACACCATGACAATCAGCCCCAGCATTTT.